This TCR beta chain is drawn from a study of early T cells in non-severe SARS-CoV-2 infection. Many counts were recorded for this clonotype. TCRdb called the 5' RACE reads again in MiXCR, with one record for every CDR3 protein. Among nearly 9,500 distinct CDR3 sequences listed, around 4.8% were seen once. The sample was whole blood. This receptor was taken from an adult who was a healthcare worker with PCR-confirmed SARS-CoV-2 infection or an uninfected control (not recorded which).

The CDR3 spells CASAKREGRYTQYF. The CDR3 bases are TGTGCCAGCGCAAAGCGGGAGGGCCGATATACGCAGTATTTT. The chain uses TRBV9 and TRBJ2-3; 10 bases map to TRBD2. This CDR3 has 14 residues. V shed 7 bases and J 7 bases; nucleotides not matched to a gene: 9. Germline V gene data show CDR1 as SGDLS and CDR2 as YYNGEE.